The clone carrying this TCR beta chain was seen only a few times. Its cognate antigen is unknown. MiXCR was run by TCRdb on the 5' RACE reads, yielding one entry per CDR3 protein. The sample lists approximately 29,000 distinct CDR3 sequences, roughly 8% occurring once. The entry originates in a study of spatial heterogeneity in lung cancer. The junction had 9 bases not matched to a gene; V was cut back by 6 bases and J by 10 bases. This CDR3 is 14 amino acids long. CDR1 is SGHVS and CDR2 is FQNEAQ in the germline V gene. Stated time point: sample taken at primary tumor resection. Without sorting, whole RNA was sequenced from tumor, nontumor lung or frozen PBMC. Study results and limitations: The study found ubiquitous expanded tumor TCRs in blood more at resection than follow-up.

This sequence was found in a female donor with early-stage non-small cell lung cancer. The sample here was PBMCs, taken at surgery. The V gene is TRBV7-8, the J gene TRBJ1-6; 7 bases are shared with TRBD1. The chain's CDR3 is CASRPTGSRSPLHF. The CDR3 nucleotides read TGTGCCAGCAGGCCGACAGGGTCTCGATCACCCCTCCACTTT.